The 8 T cell receptor beta chains below come from one sample, sequenced in a study of T cell repertoires in cytomegalovirus infection. TCRdb fed the reads into MiXCR, producing one record per CDR3 protein. The sample lists approximately 500,000 distinct CDR3 sequences, around 11% occurring once. Sequencing was done on a sample of PBMCs. These receptor sequences come from a human donor in good health (CMV status not recorded). Some clones in this sample may be carry-over from other donors' samples.

The chain uses TRBV6-4 and TRBJ1-1; TRBD1 might be the D (5 bases). Trimming left V 6 bases short and J 4 bases short, with 24 bases between. Germline V lookup: CDR1 MRHNA, CDR2 SNTAGT. The CDR3 has 17 residues. In nucleotides, the CDR3 is TGTGCCAGCAGGGGTTATATGTACAGGTCCCGGGTCACTGAAGCTTTCTTT. Translation gives CASRGYMYRSRVTEAFF.

In this sample, this clonotype turned up many times. This chain joins TRBV20-1 and TRBJ2-1, with D maybe TRBD2 (5 bases). Germline CDR1 reads DFQATT; CDR2 reads SNEGSKA (reference sequence). The CDR3 totals 11 residues. V was clipped by 5 bases and J by 10 bases, with 12 bases between them. CDR3: CSARKEREQFF. The CDR3 DNA follows: TGCAGTGCTCGAAAAGAGCGGGAGCAGTTCTTC.

This clonotype was seen many times. The chain carries TRBV6-1 and TRBJ1-1; no firm D call. Trimming removed 8 bases from V and 1 base from J, with 5 bases in between. This CDR3 comprises 11 residues. The V gene's germline CDR1 is MNHNS and CDR2 SASEGT. In DNA, the CDR3 is TGTGCCAGCGCCGCGAACACTGAAGCTTTCTTT. This codes for CASAANTEAFF.

The rearrangement joins TRBV12-3 or TRBV12-4 to TRBJ1-2; no definite D call. CDR3 length: 13 amino acids. V was clipped by 9 bases and J by 4 bases, with 15 bases between them. CDR3 protein: CASSPQNVYGYTF. As DNA, the CDR3 is TGTGCCAGTTCCCCACAAAACGTCTATGGCTACACCTTC.

This chain uses TRBV29-1 with TRBJ2-3; the match to TRBD1 covers 8 bases. The CDR3 is made up of 14 amino acids. Germline CDR1 is SQVTM and CDR2 is ANQGSEA. With 6 bases clipped from V and 6 bases from J, the junction kept 11 bases outside the gene matches. The CDR3 region is CSVAPGGAGDTQYF. The CDR3 nucleotides are TGCAGCGTCGCCCCAGGGGGCGCAGGGGATACGCAGTATTTT.

This clonotype was found many times. The chain employs TRBV7-2 and TRBJ1-3; perhaps TRBD1 as D (5 bases). V lost 3 bases to trimming and J lost 4 bases, with 10 bases between them. Germline loops: CDR1 SGHTA, CDR2 FQGNSA. The CDR3 extends over 14 amino acids. CDR3 protein: CASSFPGTGNTIYF. The CDR3 DNA follows: TGTGCCAGCAGCTTTCCGGGGACCGGAAACACCATATATTTT.

There are many counts of this clonotype. The gene calls are TRBV7-2 and TRBJ2-7; 12 bases fit TRBD2. Germline V gives CDR1 SGHTA, CDR2 FQGNSA. The CDR3 has 14 residues. J lost 3 bases, V lost 5 bases, and 2 bases had no gene match. The CDR3 DNA is TGTGCCAGCAGCATGACTAGCGGGAGCTACGAGCAGTACTTC. Its translation: CASSMTSGSYEQYF.

This clonotype was counted ten times or more. The V call is TRBV28, the J call TRBJ1-2; 11 bases match TRBD1. V lost 4 bases, J lost 5 bases, and 3 bases stayed unmatched. This CDR3 has 14 residues. From germline, CDR1 is MDHEN and CDR2 SYDVKM. The CDR3: CASSSGTGGYGYTF. The CDR3, as DNA: TGTGCCAGCAGTTCGGGGACAGGGGGATATGGCTACACCTTC.